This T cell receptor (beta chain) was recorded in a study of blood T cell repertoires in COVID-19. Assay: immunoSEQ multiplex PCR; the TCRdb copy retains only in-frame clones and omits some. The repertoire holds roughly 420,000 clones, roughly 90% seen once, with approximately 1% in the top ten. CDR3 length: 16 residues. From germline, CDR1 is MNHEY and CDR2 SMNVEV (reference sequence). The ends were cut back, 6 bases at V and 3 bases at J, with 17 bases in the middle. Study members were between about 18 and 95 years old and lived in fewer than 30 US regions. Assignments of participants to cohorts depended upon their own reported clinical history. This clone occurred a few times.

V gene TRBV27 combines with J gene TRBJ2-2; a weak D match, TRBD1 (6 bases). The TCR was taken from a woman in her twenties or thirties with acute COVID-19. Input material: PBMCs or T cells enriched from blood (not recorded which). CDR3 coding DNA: TGTGCCAGCAGCCCTCAGGGGTCGAGGGACACCGGGGAGCTGTTTTTT. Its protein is CASSPQGSRDTGELFF.